This TCR beta chain originates from a study of neurological immune-mediated disorders. The CDR3 length is 12 residues. Germline CDR1 is SGHKS and CDR2 is YYEKEE (reference sequence). V lost 5 bases and J 12 bases, leaving 17 bases between the germline ends. This clonotype was found many times. Sequencing of 15-18 subjects in each run yielded over 190 million TCR-beta sequences. Each CDR3 protein gets one entry after TCRdb re-called the 5' RACE reads with MiXCR. Here the sample spans about 79,000 distinct CDR3 sequences, approximately 14% being singletons. The chain links TRBV5-5 to TRBJ1-1, with D unclear. The TCR comes from a woman in her forties or fifties in good health. The sample consisted of PBMCs. The CDR3 sequence is CASSSEVEVTFF. The CDR3 region has the DNA TGTGCCAGCAGTTCCGAGGTTGAGGTAACTTTCTTT.